This TCR beta chain stems from a study of blood T cell repertoires in COVID-19. Across the study: T cells, B-cell-depleted T cells, or PBMCs supplied cDNA or gDNA.

The CDR3 totals 16 residues. J gave up 4 bases and V 6 bases, and 11 bases lay outside the gene matches. CDR1 MDHEN and CDR2 SYDVKM come from the germline V gene. The protocol was immunoSEQ multiplex PCR, while the TCRdb copy is restricted to in-frame clones and leaves out a portion. Of fewer than 200,000 clones in the sample, less than 90% were seen once. Specimen: peripheral blood. The chain is built from TRBV28 and TRBJ1-1; 10 positions match TRBD1. The clonotype was recovered from a man aged 70-80 years with active or convalescent COVID-19. The DNA of the CDR3 is TGTGCCAGCAGCACCCGACAGGGGGCAGGGGGCACTGAAGCTTTCTTT. It codes for CASSTRQGAGGTEAFF. Full variable domain (outside the CDR3, taken from reference TRBV28 and TRBJ1-1): DVKVTQSSRYLVKRTGEKVFLECVQDMDHENMFWYRQDPGLGLRLIYFSYDVKMKEKGDIPEGYSVSREKKERFSLILESASTNQTSMYLCASSTRQGAGGTEAFFGQGTRLTVV.